These 18 T cell receptor beta chains were sequenced from one sample in a study of T cell responses to AZD1222 COVID-19 vaccine. Using immunoSEQ multiplex PCR, the repertoire was profiled, and TCRdb retains in-frame clones only, with some absent. The data show approximately 96,000 clones, about 89% seen once. Specimen: peripheral blood, collected 28 days after the second AZD1222 dose. These receptors came from an adult who received the AZD1222 COVID-19 vaccine.

The chain combines TRBV7-8 with TRBJ2-3; 13 positions match TRBD2. CDR1 SGHVS and CDR2 FQNEAQ come from the germline V gene. This CDR3 contains 16 residues. The trim removed 5 bases at V and 6 bases at J, leaving 8 bases unmatched. In DNA form, the CDR3 reads TGTGCCAGCAGCCCGAGGACTAGCGGGAGCCGGGATACGCAGTATTTT. Encoded protein: CASSPRTSGSRDTQYF.

The chain has TRBV6-5 and TRBJ2-7; 10 bases are a match to TRBD2. The CDR3 runs 16 residues. The germline V gene has CDR1 MNHEY and CDR2 SVGAGI. Trimming took 4 bases from V and 1 from J; bases not matched to a gene: 7. The CDR3 nucleotides are TGTGCCAGCAGTTTCCTTAGCGGGAGGCGTTCCTACGAGCAGTACTTC. Translating gives CASSFLSGRRSYEQYF.

This rearrangement joins TRBV5-1 to TRBJ1-4; TRBD1 aligns across 9 bases. Germline lookup yields CDR1 SGHRS and CDR2 YFSETQ. CDR3 length equals 14 residues. V gave up 3 bases and J gave up 8 bases; unmatched junction bases: 5. The CDR3 DNA sequence: TGCGCCAGCAGCTCCGGACAGGGGCGAGAAAAACTGTTTTTT. It encodes CASSSGQGREKLFF. Filled out from reference TRBV5-1 and TRBJ1-4, the complete variable domain reads KAGVTQTPRYLIKTRGQQVTLSCSPISGHRSVSWYQQTPGQGLQFLFEYFSETQRNKGNFPGRFSGRQFSNSRSEMNVSTLELGDSALYLCASSSGQGREKLFFGSGTQLSVL.

The J gene is TRBJ2-7, the V gene TRBV7-6; 8 positions agree with TRBD1. Germline values: CDR1 SGHVS, CDR2 FNYEAQ. V lost 1 base to trimming and J lost 3 bases; unmatched junction nucleotides: 5. This CDR3 contains 15 residues. The CDR3 is CASSLGQGALYEQYF. The CDR3 DNA is TGTGCCAGCAGCTTAGGCCAGGGGGCCCTCTACGAGCAGTACTTC.

The V call is TRBV7-9, the J call TRBJ1-1; D not certain. The CDR3 contains 13 residues. Trimming shortened V by 1 base and J by 9 bases, and 12 bases separated the two germline ends. Germline values: CDR1 SEHNR, CDR2 FQNEAQ (reference sequence). CDR3 sequence (DNA): TGTGCCAGCAGCTTAGAACCCTTAAAAAAAGCTTTCTTT. Its protein is CASSLEPLKKAFF.

The genes are TRBV30 and TRBJ1-2, with D tentatively TRBD1 (5 bases). Trimming took 0 bases from V and 4 from J, leaving 9 bases between them. The CDR3 consists of 13 residues. CDR1 and CDR2 from the germline V gene are GTSNPN and SVGIG (reference sequence). The CDR3, as DNA: TGTGCCTGGAGTGTATCCGGGGCCTATGGCTACACCTTC. Protein: CAWSVSGAYGYTF.

V and J are TRBV12-3 or TRBV12-4 and TRBJ1-6, with unresolved D. Trimming cost V 0 bases and J 13 bases, with 10 bases left between them. The CDR3 has 13 residues. The CDR3 DNA reads TGTGCCAGCAGTTTAGCGGAAGAGGAGCCCCTCCACTTT. Translation gives CASSLAEEEPLHF.

The table lists this clone with a count of one. The CDR3 coding sequence is TGTGCCAGCAGCCAAGCTCAGGCAGGAAACACCATATATTTT. It specifies CASSQAQAGNTIYF. The chain couples TRBV3-1 (or the pseudogene TRBV3-2) to TRBJ1-3; D remains ambiguous. V was pared by 1 base and J by 4 bases, with 8 bases between. There are 14 residues in the CDR3. Germline assignment: CDR1 LGHDT and CDR2 YNNKEL (reference sequence).

This clone has only a few counts. This sequence joins TRBV7-9 and TRBJ2-7, with TRBD1 identical over 7 bases. V lost 5 bases and J lost 3; bases outside the gene matches: 7. The germline V gene encodes CDR1 SEHNR and CDR2 FQNEAQ (reference sequence). CDR3 length equals 14 residues. The CDR3 loop reads CASSRPGQHYEQYF. CDR3 coding DNA: TGTGCCAGCAGCCGACCGGGACAGCACTACGAGCAGTACTTC.

This clone was detected only once. The chain links TRBV6-5 to TRBJ1-3; TRBD1 aligns across 8 bases. The CDR3 consists of 15 residues. V lost 5 bases and J lost 4; bases outside the gene matches: 7. Germline V gene lookup returns CDR1 MNHEY and CDR2 SVGAGI. The chain's CDR3 is CASSPQGARGNTIYF. The CDR3 coding sequence is TGTGCCAGCAGTCCCCAGGGGGCGAGAGGAAACACCATATATTTT.

V and J are TRBV19 and TRBJ1-5; 7 bases map to TRBD1. CDR1 LNHDA and CDR2 SQIVND come from the germline V gene (reference sequence). V was pared by 6 bases and J by 7 bases, with 12 bases of the junction left unmatched. The CDR3 runs 15 residues. The CDR3 coding sequence is TGTGCCAGTAGATTAACAGGGGACCTTGGGCAGCCCCAGCATTTT. Its protein product is CASRLTGDLGQPQHF.

The chain uses TRBV11-3 and TRBJ2-3; D is possibly TRBD2 (6 bases). The CDR3 sequence is 15 residues long. Germline-derived CDR1 and CDR2 are SGHNT and YENEEA. V was shortened by 5 bases and J by 3 bases, with 15 bases between the two germline ends. CDR3 bases: TGTGCCAGCAGCCGTACCGGGGGTAAAACAGATACGCAGTATTTT. Translation gives CASSRTGGKTDTQYF.

The CDR3 nucleotides are TGTGCCAGCAGTGAAAGCGGACCTACGAACAATCAGCCCCAGCATTTT. This translates into CASSESGPTNNQPQHF. The chain carries TRBV6-1 and TRBJ1-5; D gene ambiguous. The germline V and J ends were trimmed by 2 bases and 3 bases, with 14 bases remaining between them. The CDR3 totals 16 residues. In germline, CDR1 is MNHNS, CDR2 SASEGT.

CDR3 coding DNA: TGTGCCTGGAATAGGGCTCACTCTGGAAACACCATATATTTT. This codes for CAWNRAHSGNTIYF. The genes are TRBV30 and TRBJ1-3; no clear D. The germline V and J ends were trimmed by 4 bases and 0 bases, with 10 bases remaining between them. The CDR3 is 14 amino acids. Germline lookup yields CDR1 GTSNPN and CDR2 SVGIG (reference sequence).

V gene TRBV6-1 combines with J gene TRBJ2-7, with D possibly TRBD1 on 5 matching bases. The V end was cut by 2 bases, the J end by 4 bases, with 18 bases between. Germline-derived CDR1 and CDR2 are MNHNS and SASEGT. CDR3 size: 16 residues. The CDR3 here is CASSETLTGYQYEQYF. The CDR3, as DNA: TGTGCCAGCAGTGAAACGCTCACAGGTTACCAGTACGAGCAGTACTTC.

This clone showed up just once. V and J are TRBV30 and TRBJ1-2; D not resolved. The CDR3 has 12 residues. V was cut by 2 bases and J by 8 bases, with 12 bases left in between. Per the germline V gene, CDR1 is GTSNPN and CDR2 is SVGIG (reference sequence). This CDR3 is CAWSLEVGGYTF. The DNA for the CDR3 is TGTGCCTGGAGTCTGGAGGTTGGGGGCTACACCTTC. The full variable domain, in which reference TRBV30 and TRBJ1-2 provide the parts outside the CDR3, is SQTIHQWPATLVQPVGSPLSLECTVEGTSNPNLYWYRQAAGRGLQLLFYSVGIGQISSEVPQNLSASRPQDRQFILSSKKLLLSDSGFYLCAWSLEVGGYTFGSGTRLTVV.

This clone was counted between two and nine times. V gene TRBV4-1 combines with J gene TRBJ2-7, with TRBD2 matching 7 bases. There are 15 residues in the CDR3. With 3 bases clipped from V and 4 bases from J, the junction kept 9 bases outside the gene matches. Looked up from germline, CDR1 is MGHRA and CDR2 is YSYEKL. The CDR3 DNA reads as TGCGCCAGCAGCCAGGGGACCGGGACTACGTACGAGCAGTACTTC. Protein product: CASSQGTGTTYEQYF.

The chain's CDR3 is CASIRGANTEAFF. CDR3 DNA: TGTGCCAGCATACGGGGGGCGAACACTGAAGCTTTCTTT. The chain has TRBV2 and TRBJ1-1; possible D gene TRBD1, 6 bases. CDR3 length equals 13 residues. V was shortened by 7 bases and J by 1 base, with 10 bases between the two germline ends. CDR1 and CDR2 (germline): SNHLY, FYNNEI.